The 14 T cell receptor beta chains below come from one sample, sequenced in a study of blood T cells in healthy people across ages (dated by TCRdb to 2015 to 2017). The library was made by 5' RACE. The sequencing machine was an Illumina HiSeq 2500. A second PCR of about 7 to 12 cycles was run with a J-beta primer mix and a sample-barcoded 5' primer. TCRdb redid the processing of the public reads, applying fastp at Q25 and MiXCR, and retained in-frame beta chains. Rows are combined by CDR3 protein, so each entry shows the most common genes and DNA. This sample lists hundreds of thousands of distinct CDR3 sequences; about 45% were detected once. Of the sample, 15% to 20% is held by the ten largest clones. Material for sequencing was blood. All receptors come from a man of 80 years or more in good health.

The genes are TRBV5-6 and TRBJ2-2, with D hard to call. The germline V gene encodes CDR1 SGHDT and CDR2 YYEEEE. The CDR3 totals 15 residues. Trimming removed 2 bases from V and 1 base from J, with 9 bases in between. CDR3 amino acids: CASSFKTVNTGELFF. DNA of the CDR3: TGTGCCAGCAGCTTTAAGACGGTGAACACCGGGGAGCTGTTTTTT.

The chain joins TRBV29-1 to TRBJ2-7, with D unclear. Trimming took off 7 bases at V and 0 bases at J, with 13 bases between the two ends. The germline CDR1 and CDR2 sequences are SQVTM and ANQGSEA. The CDR3 is 13 amino acids. CDR3: CSAGLSSSYEQYF. CDR3 in DNA: TGCAGCGCCGGGCTCAGTTCCTCCTACGAGCAGTACTTC.

The V call is TRBV12-3 or TRBV12-4, the J call TRBJ1-5; weak D call: TRBD1 (6 bases). V shed 5 bases and J shed 5 bases, with 13 bases lying between them. The CDR3 loop spans 14 amino acids. This chain's CDR3 is CASSVQGWDQPQHF. The CDR3, as DNA: TGTGCCAGCAGTGTACAGGGTTGGGATCAGCCCCAGCATTTT.

Turning to this clonotype: One junction end disagrees with the germline gene, perhaps due to a read error. The chain carries TRBV12-3 or TRBV12-4 and TRBJ2-1, with D hard to call. The CDR3 is 11 residues long. CDR3 bases: TGTGCCAGCGGTTTAAGCAATGAGCAGTTCTTC. Its protein is CASGLSNEQFF.

This chain joins TRBV12-3 or TRBV12-4 and TRBJ1-5, with D possibly TRBD1 on 5 matching bases. There are 14 residues in the CDR3. V gave up 7 bases and J gave up 7 bases, with 17 bases separating them. The CDR3 DNA reads TGTGCCAGCACCCAGGGAGGGGTTTGGCAGCCCCAGCATTTT. This translates into CASTQGGVWQPQHF.

This rearrangement joins TRBV11-2 to TRBJ2-2; D could derive from TRBD1 or TRBD2 (5 bases each). The CDR3 contains 16 residues. CDR1 is SGHAT, CDR2 FQNNGV, per germline. Trimming took 5 bases from V and 7 from J, leaving 20 bases between them. The CDR3 protein is CASSVLAGTRGGELFF. In nucleotides, the CDR3 is TGTGCCAGCAGCGTATTGGCTGGGACGAGGGGCGGGGAGCTGTTTTTT.

The V call is TRBV30, the J call TRBJ1-2; D call uncertain. Germline CDR1 and CDR2: GTSNPN and SVGIG (reference sequence). This CDR3 has 12 amino acids. With 3 bases removed from V and 8 bases from J, the gap between germline ends came to 13 bases. The CDR3 DNA sequence: TGTGCCTGGAGCGAAATTGAGGGCGGCTACACCTTC. It is translated as CAWSEIEGGYTF.

The CDR3 protein is CASSAPLLGYTF. CDR3 DNA: TGTGCCAGCAGTGCCCCTCTCCTGGGCTACACCTTC. The J gene is TRBJ1-2, the V gene TRBV25-1; D gene unclear. Germline V lookup: CDR1 MGHDK, CDR2 SYGVNS. The V end was cut by 4 bases, the J end by 8 bases, with 11 bases between. This CDR3 comprises 12 residues.

V gene TRBV4-2 combines with J gene TRBJ1-2; D is uncertain. The CDR3 length is 16 residues. V lost 0 bases and J lost 4, with 15 bases in between. Germline V gene data show CDR1 as LGHNA and CDR2 as YNFKEQ. CDR3 sequence: CASSQEGTGELYGYTF. CDR3 nucleotides: TGTGCCAGCAGCCAAGAGGGTACCGGTGAACTCTATGGCTACACCTTC.

The J gene is TRBJ1-1, the V gene TRBV27; D perhaps matches TRBD1 (6 bases). From germline, CDR1 is MNHEY and CDR2 SMNVEV (reference sequence). The V and J ends lost 8 bases and 1 base respectively, with 11 bases between them. This CDR3 contains 13 residues. CDR3 sequence (DNA): TGTGCCAGCTGTCCGGGGGCGAACACTGAAGCTTTCTTT. Its protein product is CASCPGANTEAFF.

The chain links TRBV29-1 to TRBJ2-1, with 8 positions matching TRBD2. CDR1 and CDR2 from the germline V gene are SQVTM and ANQGSEA. V lost 0 bases and J lost 3; bases outside the gene matches: 7. The CDR3 extends over 16 amino acids. For the CDR3, the DNA is TGCAGCGTTGAAGATCGGGGGGGAGTGAACTACAATGAGCAGTTCTTC. Encoded protein: CSVEDRGGVNYNEQFF.

This clonotype was counted between two and nine times. The V call is TRBV29-1, the J call TRBJ2-4; 7 nucleotides align to TRBD1. CDR1 is SQVTM and CDR2 is ANQGSEA in the germline V gene. Trimming cost V 3 bases and J 2 bases; bases outside gene matches: 4. This CDR3 contains 14 residues. This CDR3 reads CSVDDRESKNIQYF. The CDR3 DNA is TGCAGCGTTGATGACAGGGAGTCCAAAAACATTCAGTACTTC.

The chain couples TRBV3-1 to TRBJ2-1; D is uncertain. In germline, CDR1 is LGHDT, CDR2 YNNKEL (reference sequence). Deletions cut 4 bases from V and 4 bases from J, with 17 bases between. The CDR3 length is 16 residues. The CDR3 DNA sequence: TGTGCCAGCAGCCCCCGGCTGCGGCTAGAGTACAATGAGCAGTTCTTC. This translates into CASSPRLRLEYNEQFF.

The rearrangement joins TRBV4-3 to TRBJ2-1; no clear D gene. CDR1 is LGHNA, CDR2 YSLEER, per germline. The V end lost 0 bases, the J end lost 8 bases, and 11 bases lay between the germline ends. This CDR3 comprises 14 residues. The CDR3 DNA is TGCGCCAGCAGCCAAGATCCTGGAACTCATGAGCAGTTCTTC. This gives the protein CASSQDPGTHEQFF.